What follows are 16 T cell receptor beta chains derived from one specimen sequenced in a study of cytotoxic CD8 clonotypes in ibrutinib-treated CLL. Here immunoSEQ multiplex PCR was the method, and the copy in TCRdb shows in-frame clones only, minus some. The sample records hundreds of thousands of clones, 70% being singletons. Source: PBMCs, taken after 24 months of ibrutinib treatment. The source of these receptors is a human donor with chronic lymphocytic leukemia.

This clone turned up a few times. CDR3 DNA sequence: TGTGCCAGCAGTTTCGATGAAAAACTGTTTTTT. Its protein is CASSFDEKLFF. The chain joins TRBV6-5 to TRBJ1-4; no reliable D call. With 4 bases removed from V and 6 bases from J, the gap between germline ends came to 3 bases. The CDR3 is 11 amino acids. CDR1 is MNHEY and CDR2 is SVGAGI in the germline V gene.

V gene TRBV20-1 combines with J gene TRBJ1-1; D is unresolved. Trimming shortened V by 1 base and J by 6 bases, and 3 bases separated the two germline ends. CDR3 length: 10 amino acids. Germline values: CDR1 DFQATT, CDR2 SNEGSKA (reference sequence). Here the CDR3 reads CSARVAEAFF. The CDR3 nucleotides read TGCAGTGCTAGAGTGGCTGAAGCTTTCTTT.

The V and J genes are TRBV29-1 and TRBJ1-1, with no clear D. The ends were cut back, 7 bases at V and 2 bases at J, with 14 bases in the middle. The CDR3 extends over 13 amino acids. Germline CDR1 reads SQVTM; CDR2 reads ANQGSEA. The CDR3 nucleotides are TGCAGCGGATCAATCGGCGTAAACACTGAAGCTTTCTTT. Translation: CSGSIGVNTEAFF.

CDR3 nucleotides: TGTGCCAGCAGCGTAGGAGCCAGCAATGAGCAGTTCTTC. Amino acid sequence: CASSVGASNEQFF. The rearrangement joins TRBV9 to TRBJ2-1; unclear D gene. Trimming cost V 0 bases and J 6 bases, with 7 bases left between them. The germline V gene encodes CDR1 SGDLS and CDR2 YYNGEE. CDR3 length: 13 amino acids.

This clone was recorded a few times. The rearrangement links TRBV7-8 to TRBJ1-5; D perhaps matches TRBD1 (5 bases). Trimming stripped 2 bases from V and 5 bases from J, with 19 bases between. Germline assignment: CDR1 SGHVS and CDR2 FQNEAQ. This CDR3 has 17 amino acids. CDR3 nucleotides: TGTGCCAGCAGCTTATCCCCGGCGGGGGAACCCGATCAGCCCCAGCATTTT. Translation gives CASSLSPAGEPDQPQHF.

The J gene is TRBJ2-1, the V gene TRBV6-5; 8 nucleotides agree with TRBD2. The CDR3 has 15 residues. With V trimmed by 2 bases and J by 5 bases, 5 bases remained unmatched. Germline V gene lookup returns CDR1 MNHEY and CDR2 SVGAGI. The CDR3 sequence: CASSYTTSENNEQFF. As DNA, the CDR3 is TGTGCCAGCAGTTACACGACTAGCGAAAACAATGAGCAGTTCTTC.

The CDR3 is CASSRQRMSNQPQHF. CDR3 DNA: TGTGCCAGTAGTAGACAGAGGATGAGCAATCAGCCCCAGCATTTT. V and J are TRBV19 and TRBJ1-5, with a weak D call TRBD1 (5 bases). Deletions cut 4 bases from V and 1 base from J, with 11 bases between. The CDR3 length is 15 residues. From germline, CDR1 is LNHDA and CDR2 SQIVND (reference sequence).

This clone was observed at least ten times. The chain couples TRBV7-2 to TRBJ2-1; possible D gene TRBD1, 6 bases. In germline, CDR1 is SGHTA, CDR2 FQGNSA. This CDR3 spans 13 amino acids. V lost 6 bases and J lost 10, with 16 bases in between. In DNA form, the CDR3 reads TGTGCCAGCAGGCCAGGGGTAGTCGTCGAGCAGTTCTTC. Translated: CASRPGVVVEQFF. Filled out from reference TRBV7-2 and TRBJ2-1, the complete variable domain reads GAGVSQSPSNKVTEKGKDVELRCDPISGHTALYWYRQSLGQGLEFLIYFQGNSAPDKSGLPSDRFSAERTGGSVSTLTIQRTQQEDSAVYLCASRPGVVVEQFFGPGTRLTVL.

The rearrangement uses TRBV1 and TRBJ1-5; the table calls TRBD1, which could not be checked here. TRBV1 constitutes a pseudogene. The CDR3 is made up of 15 amino acids. The CDR3 DNA reads TGCACCAGACGGGACAACCCTTATGGCAATCAGCCCCAGCATTTT. Translating it yields CTRRDNPYGNQPQHF.

This clone occurred a few times. The chain joins TRBV28 to TRBJ2-3; D call uncertain. Trimming left V 6 bases short and J 3 bases short, with 19 bases between. The V gene's germline CDR1 is MDHEN and CDR2 SYDVKM. This CDR3 has 16 residues. The CDR3 sequence: CASRRSHRVVTDTQYF. DNA of the CDR3: TGTGCCAGCAGGCGAAGTCATAGGGTGGTGACAGATACGCAGTATTTT.

The chain links TRBV2 to TRBJ2-7; weak D call: TRBD2 (5 bases). This CDR3 comprises 14 residues. Trimming took 8 bases from V and 1 from J, leaving 15 bases between them. Per the germline V gene, CDR1 is SNHLY and CDR2 is FYNNEI. CDR3 amino acids: CASFGNSPSYEQYF. CDR3 sequence (DNA): TGTGCCAGCTTCGGGAACTCCCCTTCCTACGAGCAGTACTTC.

Many counts were recorded for this clone. The chain combines TRBV19 with TRBJ1-5; D remains unclear. CDR1 and CDR2 (germline): LNHDA, SQIVND (reference sequence). V was trimmed by 10 bases and J by 4 bases, leaving 20 bases between them. The CDR3 totals 15 residues. The CDR3 DNA reads as TGTGCCACGAAACCTCTTCTGGGTGGGAATCAGCCCCAGCATTTT. It is translated as CATKPLLGGNQPQHF.

This clone was counted between two and nine times. The chain has TRBV28 and TRBJ1-5; D gene unclear. Germline CDR1 is MDHEN and CDR2 is SYDVKM. This CDR3 region has 14 residues. Trimming stripped 5 bases from V and 0 bases from J, with 8 bases between. CDR3 DNA sequence: TGTGCCAGCAGTACACCGTTTAGCAATCAGCCCCAGCATTTT. Its translation is CASSTPFSNQPQHF.

The chain combines TRBV28 with TRBJ2-7; D is ambiguous. Germline CDR1 reads MDHEN; CDR2 reads SYDVKM. CDR3 length equals 11 residues. Trimming left V 8 bases short and J 3 bases short, with 8 bases between. CDR3 sequence reads: CASGISYEQYF. CDR3 in DNA: TGTGCCAGCGGGATAAGCTACGAGCAGTACTTC.

This chain links TRBV27 with TRBJ2-3; D uncertain. The length of the CDR3 is 15 residues. V was cut by 5 bases and J by 1 base, with 13 bases left in between. Germline V lookup: CDR1 MNHEY, CDR2 SMNVEV (reference sequence). CDR3: CASSLRARGTDTQYF. The CDR3 coding sequence is TGTGCCAGCAGTCTCCGGGCCAGAGGCACAGATACGCAGTATTTT.

A few counts support this clone. The chain links TRBV14 to TRBJ2-1; no reliable D call. This CDR3 region has 13 residues. V lost 3 bases and J 4 bases, leaving 7 bases between the germline ends. Germline V gene data show CDR1 as SGHDN and CDR2 as FVKESK. The CDR3 region is CASSQDQYNEQFF. The CDR3 DNA reads TGTGCCAGCAGCCAGGACCAGTACAATGAGCAGTTCTTC.